This entry features one T cell receptor beta chain sequence. Antigen unknown. The junction and the germline gene differ at one end; a read error may be behind it. These data belong to a study of siplizumab effects on memory and regulatory T cells. Study outcomes and limitations: In roughly 80-97% of proliferating CD4+ or CD8+ clones, a naive or memory phenotype could not be assigned. Contribution to the alloresponse seemed major for naive T cells, which also seemed more diverse than memory cells.

Per germline, CDR1 SEHNR and CDR2 FQNEAQ (reference sequence). This CDR3 contains 13 residues. Assays captured 75,000 to 100,000 TCR templates per sample. Assay used: immunoSEQ multiplex PCR; TCRdb lists only in-frame clones, some missing. The sample includes around 83,000 clones, around 89% of them seen just once. Input material: CD4+ T cells sorted from blood. The TCR comes from a human donor in good health. The chain joins TRBV7-9 to TRBJ2-3; 9 nucleotides match TRBD1. CDR3 loop: CASSLTGGAWVGF. The CDR3 DNA reads TGTGCCAGCAGCCTCACAGGGGGCGCGTGGGTAGGTTTT.